Presented here are 22 T cell receptor beta chains from one specimen sequenced in a study of blood T cell repertoires in COVID-19. TCRdb's table, derived via immunoSEQ multiplex PCR, lists solely in-frame clones and lacks some. The sample has fewer than 150,000 clones, roughly 86% seen once; the top ten hold over 9.5%. What was sequenced was peripheral blood. Receptors were obtained from a man over 45 with active or convalescent COVID-19.

This clone was recorded once. One end of the junction varies from germline; a read error may be responsible. The V call is TRBV3-1 (or the pseudogene TRBV3-2), the J call TRBJ2-5, with 7 nucleotides matching TRBD2. CDR3 size: 13 residues. Germline CDR1 and CDR2: LGHDT and YNNKEL (reference sequence). CDR3 sequence (DNA): TGTGCCAGCAGCCAAGAGGGGGGGACTGTCCTCGACTTC. Translation gives CASSQEGGTVLDF.

V usage is TRBV5-1 and J usage is TRBJ1-1, with 12 bases aligning to TRBD1. Germline values: CDR1 SGHRS, CDR2 YFSETQ. With V trimmed by 4 bases and J by 0 bases, 7 bases remained unmatched. The CDR3 is 17 residues long. CDR3 loop: CASSAGTGGFVNTEAFF. The CDR3 coding sequence is TGCGCCAGCAGCGCCGGGACAGGGGGCTTCGTGAACACTGAAGCTTTCTTT. The whole variable domain, remainder taken from reference TRBV5-1 and TRBJ1-1, is KAGVTQTPRYLIKTRGQQVTLSCSPISGHRSVSWYQQTPGQGLQFLFEYFSETQRNKGNFPGRFSGRQFSNSRSEMNVSTLELGDSALYLCASSAGTGGFVNTEAFFGQGTRLTVV.

The chain couples TRBV7-9 to TRBJ2-7; TRBD2 matches 10 bases. The V and J ends lost 2 bases and 5 bases, in that order; junction bases with no gene match: 6. Per the germline V gene, CDR1 is SEHNR and CDR2 is FQNEAQ (reference sequence). The CDR3 is 15 amino acids. Here the CDR3 reads CASSLPLAGADEQYF. CDR3 DNA sequence: TGTGCCAGCAGCTTACCCCTAGCGGGAGCAGACGAGCAGTACTTC. The entire variable domain, with the rest obtained from reference TRBV7-9 and TRBJ2-7, is as follows: DTGVSQNPRHKITKRGQNVTFRCDPISEHNRLYWYRQTLGQGPEFLTYFQNEAQLEKSRLLSDRFSAERPKGSFSTLEIQRTEQGDSAMYLCASSLPLAGADEQYFGPGTRLTVT.

This rearrangement joins TRBV10-3 to TRBJ2-5; TRBD2 is a possible D gene (5 bases). With 3 bases removed from V and 5 bases from J, the gap between germline ends came to 10 bases. Germline values: CDR1 ENHRY, CDR2 SYGVKD. This CDR3 spans 13 amino acids. CDR3 amino acids: CAISDRGTETQYF. In DNA, the CDR3 is TGTGCCATCAGTGATCGGGGAACGGAGACCCAGTACTTC.

This clone was counted once. The chain joins TRBV29-1 to TRBJ2-7, with D unresolved. Per germline, CDR1 SQVTM and CDR2 ANQGSEA. The CDR3 runs 13 residues. Trimming stripped 6 bases from V and 0 bases from J, with 12 bases between. CDR3: CSVKTRSSYEQYF. Written as DNA, the CDR3 is TGCAGCGTCAAAACACGAAGCTCCTACGAGCAGTACTTC.

The chain carries TRBV29-1 and TRBJ2-3; 7 positions match TRBD2. Germline V lookup: CDR1 SQVTM, CDR2 ANQGSEA. This CDR3 is built from 11 residues. CDR3 amino acids: CRGGDTDTQYF. CDR3 nucleotide sequence: TGCAGGGGGGGGGACACAGATACGCAGTATTTT.

This clone was counted once. The V and J genes are TRBV6-5 and TRBJ2-2, with D possibly matching TRBD2 (5 bases). V lost 5 bases and J lost 3, with 7 bases in between. Germline-derived CDR1 and CDR2 are MNHEY and SVGAGI. The length of the CDR3 is 13 residues. The CDR3 nucleotides read TGTGCCAGCAGTCCTAGCCACACCGGGGAGCTGTTTTTT. Protein product: CASSPSHTGELFF.

The J gene is TRBJ1-6, the V gene TRBV18; 9 bases match TRBD1. The germline CDR1 and CDR2 sequences are KGHSH and LQKENI. J was trimmed by 10 bases and V by 4 bases; bases with no gene match: 5. This CDR3 has 14 residues. CDR3: CASSRDREESPLHF. The DNA of the CDR3 is TGTGCCAGCTCACGGGACAGGGAAGAATCACCCCTCCACTTT.

This clone appeared a single time. The chain has TRBV27 and TRBJ1-3; perhaps TRBD1 as D (6 bases). The CDR3 covers 18 residues. Trimming stripped 3 bases from V and 0 bases from J, with 18 bases between. Germline CDR1 is MNHEY and CDR2 is SMNVEV (reference sequence). The CDR3 region has the DNA TGTGCCAGCAGTTTTAGCCCCCCGGGGGGGCTCTCTGGAAACACCATATATTTT. It encodes CASSFSPPGGLSGNTIYF.

This clone was counted a single time. The CDR3 coding sequence is TGCGCCAGCAGCCAAGGGGGACAGGGGGTGAACACCGGGGAGCTGTTTTTT. Its translation is CASSQGGQGVNTGELFF. This chain uses TRBV4-1 with TRBJ2-2, with 11 nucleotides matching TRBD1. Losses at the gene ends were 1 base for V and 1 base for J; bases not matched to a gene: 2. This CDR3 is built from 17 residues. Germline-derived CDR1 and CDR2 are MGHRA and YSYEKL.

V is TRBV15 and J is TRBJ2-1, with 11 nucleotides matching TRBD2. The trim removed 0 bases at V and 4 bases at J, leaving 11 bases unmatched. Looked up from germline, CDR1 is LNHNV and CDR2 is YYDKDF (reference sequence). The CDR3 runs to 19 residues. Here the CDR3 DNA reads TGTGCCACCAGCAGAGATCGGAGGGGGGTAGCGGGAGGGTACAATGAGCAGTTCTTC. The encoded protein is CATSRDRRGVAGGYNEQFF. Looking up the rest from reference TRBV15 and TRBJ2-1 gives the full variable domain: DAMVIQNPRYQVTQFGKPVTLSCSQTLNHNVMYWYQQKSSQAPKLLFHYYDKDFNNEADTPDNFQSRRPNTSFCFLDIRSPGLGDTAMYLCATSRDRRGVAGGYNEQFFGPGTRLTVL.

The J gene is TRBJ2-7, the V gene TRBV6-6; D might be TRBD2 (6 bases). CDR3 length equals 17 residues. V lost 5 bases and J 1 base, leaving 21 bases between the germline ends. Germline V gene data show CDR1 as MNHNY and CDR2 as SVGAGI (reference sequence). In DNA, the CDR3 is TGTGCCAGCAGTCGAACAGTTAGCGGAGACTATTCCTACGAGCAGTACTTC. It encodes CASSRTVSGDYSYEQYF.

The V call is TRBV10-3, the J call TRBJ2-2, with TRBD1 matching 9 bases. Germline values: CDR1 ENHRY, CDR2 SYGVKD. The CDR3 extends over 16 amino acids. After removal of 2 bases from V and 4 bases from J, the junction contained 5 bases not matched to a gene. In DNA form, the CDR3 reads TGTGCCATCAGTGAGCGAGACAGGGGGATCACCGGGGAGCTGTTTTTT. Its protein is CAISERDRGITGELFF.

Turning to this clone: Other DNA sequences in the same sample also yield this CDR3. For the CDR3, the DNA is TGTGCCAGCAGCTTACAGGGATACGAGCAGTACTTC. Translation: CASSLQGYEQYF. V and J are TRBV5-5 and TRBJ2-7; tentative D call: TRBD1 (6 bases). Per germline, CDR1 SGHKS and CDR2 YYEKEE (reference sequence). The V and J ends lost 2 bases and 4 bases respectively, with 7 bases between them. CDR3 length equals 12 residues.

This clone appeared once. The chain carries TRBV21-1 and TRBJ1-4. TRBV21-1 constitutes a pseudogene. The CDR3 spans 16 residues. CDR3 DNA sequence: TGTGCCAGCACCGGGTGGGTAAACGGGACTAATGAAAAACTGTTTTTT. Amino acid sequence: CASTGWVNGTNEKLFF.

This sequence joins TRBV7-8 and TRBJ2-2, with 11 nucleotides matching TRBD1. The CDR3 runs to 21 residues. CDR1 and CDR2 (germline): SGHVS, FQNEAQ. V was pared by 2 bases and J by 4 bases, with 18 bases of the junction left unmatched. The CDR3 spells CASSLTLGTGGSQHLTGELFF. The CDR3 DNA reads as TGTGCCAGCAGCTTAACCCTCGGGACAGGGGGTTCCCAACACCTCACCGGGGAGCTGTTTTTT.

This sequence joins TRBV18 and TRBJ1-3; tentatively, D is TRBD1 (6 bases). The CDR3 loop spans 15 amino acids. The V gene's germline CDR1 is KGHSH and CDR2 LQKENI. V lost 4 bases, J lost 6 bases, and 16 bases lay in between. The CDR3 bases are TGTGCCAGCTCACAGACAGGTTCGTCGGAAAACACCATATATTTT. It specifies CASSQTGSSENTIYF.

The chain uses TRBV7-2 and TRBJ2-7; 8 positions match TRBD2. V was pared by 0 bases and J by 3 bases, with 7 bases of the junction left unmatched. Germline-derived CDR1 and CDR2 are SGHTA and FQGNSA. The CDR3 spans 16 residues. In nucleotides, the CDR3 is TGTGCCAGCAGCTTAGCAGCGGGAGCGGCCTTCTACGAGCAGTACTTC. Encoded protein: CASSLAAGAAFYEQYF.

This clone came up once. The gene calls are TRBV18 and TRBJ2-1; 8 bases fit TRBD2. J gave up 2 bases and V 2 bases, and 2 bases lay outside the gene matches. CDR3 length: 15 residues. In germline, CDR1 is KGHSH, CDR2 LQKENI. The CDR3 DNA sequence: TGTGCCAGCTCACCAACGGGACTAGCCTACAATGAGCAGTTCTTC. Translation: CASSPTGLAYNEQFF.

The chain employs TRBV27 and TRBJ1-2, with TRBD1 matching over 9 bases. The CDR3 has 14 amino acids. Germline V gene sequence: CDR1 MNHEY, CDR2 SMNVEV (reference sequence). J lost 7 bases, V lost 6 bases, and 9 bases had no gene match. The CDR3 bases are TGTGCCAGCAGCCGCCGGGACAGGGTTGGTGGCTACACCTTC. It translates to CASSRRDRVGGYTF.

The chain joins TRBV3-1 (or the pseudogene TRBV3-2) to TRBJ2-3; D gene unclear. The CDR3 loop spans 14 amino acids. Trimming removed 0 bases at V and 1 base at J, with 5 bases between. CDR1 LGHDT and CDR2 YNNKEL come from the germline V gene (reference sequence). The CDR3 coding sequence is TGTGCCAGCAGCCAAGATCTTGGCACAGATACGCAGTATTTT. It encodes CASSQDLGTDTQYF.

This clone was counted between two and nine times. The chain combines TRBV12-3 or TRBV12-4 with TRBJ1-5; TRBD1 agrees at 8 bases. This CDR3 has 13 amino acids. V was clipped by 7 bases and J by 5 bases; unmatched bases: 4. CDR3 bases: TGTGCCAGCATTGGACAGGGTGATCAGCCCCAGCATTTT. Its translation is CASIGQGDQPQHF.